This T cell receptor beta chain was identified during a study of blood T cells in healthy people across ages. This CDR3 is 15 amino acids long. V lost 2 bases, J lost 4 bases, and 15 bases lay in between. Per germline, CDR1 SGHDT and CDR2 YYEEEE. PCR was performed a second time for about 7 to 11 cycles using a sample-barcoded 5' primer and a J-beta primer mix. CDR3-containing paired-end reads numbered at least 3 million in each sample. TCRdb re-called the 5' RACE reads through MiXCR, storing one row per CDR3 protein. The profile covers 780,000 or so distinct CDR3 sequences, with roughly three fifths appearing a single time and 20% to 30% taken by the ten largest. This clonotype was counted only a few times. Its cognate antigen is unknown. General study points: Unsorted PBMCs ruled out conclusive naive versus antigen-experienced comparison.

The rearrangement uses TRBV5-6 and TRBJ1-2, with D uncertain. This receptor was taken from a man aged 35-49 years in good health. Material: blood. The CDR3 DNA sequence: TGTGCCAGCAGCTTTGAGGGTGTTGGCGGCTATGGCTACACCTTC. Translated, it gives CASSFEGVGGYGYTF.